This TCR beta chain was recorded in a study of CD8 T cells in ankylosing spondylitis. V dropped 0 bases and J dropped 1 base, with 9 bases sitting between them. The germline V gene encodes CDR1 MGHRA and CDR2 YSYEKL. CDR3 size: 16 residues. As the method for making TCR beta libraries, quantitative 5'-RACE with molecular barcodes was used. TCRdb reprocessed the 5' RACE reads via MiXCR and lists one record per CDR3 protein. The sample lists 650,000 to 800,000 distinct CDR3 sequences; 19% were seen once. Points from the study as a whole: Ankylosing spondylitis blood appeared to carry a characteristic TCR beta motif of roughly eight highly homologous variants.

As concerns this clonotype: Its antigen is currently unknown.

The chain is built from TRBV4-1 and TRBJ2-2; no clear D. Sequencing was carried out using blood, either unsorted or a sorted T cell fraction (not recorded which). The receptor comes from a male donor with ankylosing spondylitis. CDR3 DNA sequence: TGCGCCAGCAGCCAAGACCCACGATTGAACACCGGGGAGCTGTTTTTT. Protein sequence: CASSQDPRLNTGELFF.